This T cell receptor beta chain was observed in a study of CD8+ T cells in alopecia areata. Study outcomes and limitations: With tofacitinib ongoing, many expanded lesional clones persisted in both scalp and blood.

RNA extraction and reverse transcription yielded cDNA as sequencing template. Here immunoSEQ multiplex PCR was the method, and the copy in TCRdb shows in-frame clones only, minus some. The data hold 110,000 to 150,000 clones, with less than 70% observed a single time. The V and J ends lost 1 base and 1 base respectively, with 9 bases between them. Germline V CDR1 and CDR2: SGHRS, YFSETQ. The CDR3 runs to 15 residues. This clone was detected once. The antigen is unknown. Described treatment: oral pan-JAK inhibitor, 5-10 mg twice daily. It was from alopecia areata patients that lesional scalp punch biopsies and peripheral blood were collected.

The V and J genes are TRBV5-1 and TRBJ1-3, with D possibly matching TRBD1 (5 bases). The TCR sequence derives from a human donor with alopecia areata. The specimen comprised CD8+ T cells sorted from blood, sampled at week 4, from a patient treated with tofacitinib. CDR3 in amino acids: CASSLRGHSGNTIYF. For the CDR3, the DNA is TGCGCCAGCAGCTTGCGGGGCCATTCTGGAAACACCATATATTTT.